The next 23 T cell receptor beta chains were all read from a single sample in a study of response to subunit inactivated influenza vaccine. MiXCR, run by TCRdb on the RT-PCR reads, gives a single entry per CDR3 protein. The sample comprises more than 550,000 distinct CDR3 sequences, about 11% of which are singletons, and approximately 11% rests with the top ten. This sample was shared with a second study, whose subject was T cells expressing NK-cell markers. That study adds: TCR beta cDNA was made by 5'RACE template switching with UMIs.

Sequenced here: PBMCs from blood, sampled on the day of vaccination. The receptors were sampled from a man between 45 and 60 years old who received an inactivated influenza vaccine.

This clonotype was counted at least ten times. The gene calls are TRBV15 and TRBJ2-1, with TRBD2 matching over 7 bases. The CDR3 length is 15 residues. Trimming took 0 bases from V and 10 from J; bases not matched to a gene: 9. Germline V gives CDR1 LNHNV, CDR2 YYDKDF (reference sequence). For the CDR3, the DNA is TGTGCCACCAGCAGAGATCGGGTAGTCGGGGGGGAGCAGTTCTTC. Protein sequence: CATSRDRVVGGEQFF.

The DNA for the CDR3 is TGTGCCAGCAGTTTTAGCGGGAGCGGCGATACGCAGTATTTT. Translated: CASSFSGSGDTQYF. V usage is TRBV12-3 or TRBV12-4 and J usage is TRBJ2-3, with 9 bases identical to TRBD2. The J segment lost 6 bases and the V segment lost 3 bases, leaving 4 bases of the junction unmatched. The CDR3 consists of 14 residues.

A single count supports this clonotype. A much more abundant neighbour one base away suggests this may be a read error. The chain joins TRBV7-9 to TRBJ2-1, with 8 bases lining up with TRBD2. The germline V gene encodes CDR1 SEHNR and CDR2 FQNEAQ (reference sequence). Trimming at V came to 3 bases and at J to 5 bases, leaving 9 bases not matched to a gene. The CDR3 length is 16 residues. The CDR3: CASSFSSGRGDNEQFF. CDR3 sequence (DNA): TGTGCCAGCAGCTTCTCGAGCGGGAGAGGCGACAATGAGCAGTTCTTC. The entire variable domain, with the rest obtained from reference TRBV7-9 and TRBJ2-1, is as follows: DTGVSQNPRHKITKRGQNVTFRCDPISEHNRLYWYRQTLGQGPEFLTYFQNEAQLEKSRLLSDRFSAERPKGSFSTLEIQRTEQGDSAMYLCASSFSSGRGDNEQFFGPGTRLTVL.

CDR3 sequence: CASSSVGTANTEAFF. CDR3 DNA: TGTGCCAGCAGCTCCGTAGGAACAGCGAACACTGAAGCTTTCTTT. V is TRBV5-5 and J is TRBJ1-1; D not resolved. This CDR3 contains 15 residues. CDR1 is SGHKS and CDR2 is YYEKEE in the germline V gene (reference sequence). Trimming pared 3 bases from V and 1 base from J, leaving 13 bases between.

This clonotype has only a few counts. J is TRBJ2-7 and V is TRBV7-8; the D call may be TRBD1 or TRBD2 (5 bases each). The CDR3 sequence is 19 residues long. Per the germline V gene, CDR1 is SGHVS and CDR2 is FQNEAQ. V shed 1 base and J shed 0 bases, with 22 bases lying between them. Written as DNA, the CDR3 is TGTGCCAGCAGCTTAGTGACACTTACCCTTGGGGGTAGCTCCTACGAGCAGTACTTC. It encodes CASSLVTLTLGGSSYEQYF. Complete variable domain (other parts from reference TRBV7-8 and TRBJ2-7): GAGVSQSPRYKVAKRGQDVALRCDPISGHVSLFWYQQALGQGPEFLTYFQNEAQLDKSGLPSDRFFAERPEGSVSTLKIQRTQQEDSAVYLCASSLVTLTLGGSSYEQYFGPGTRLTVT.

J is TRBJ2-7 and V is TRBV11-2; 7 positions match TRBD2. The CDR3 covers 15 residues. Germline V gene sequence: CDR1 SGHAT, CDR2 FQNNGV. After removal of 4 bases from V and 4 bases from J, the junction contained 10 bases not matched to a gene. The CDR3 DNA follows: TGTGCCAGCAGCTCTTCGGGGGGAGGAAGTTACGAGCAGTACTTC. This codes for CASSSSGGGSYEQYF.

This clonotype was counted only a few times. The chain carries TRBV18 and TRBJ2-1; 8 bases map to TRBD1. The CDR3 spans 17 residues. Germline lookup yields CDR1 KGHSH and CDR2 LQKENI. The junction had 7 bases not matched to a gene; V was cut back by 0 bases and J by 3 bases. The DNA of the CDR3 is TGTGCCAGCTCACCACCGTTCGGGACAGGTAACTACAATGAGCAGTTCTTC. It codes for CASSPPFGTGNYNEQFF.

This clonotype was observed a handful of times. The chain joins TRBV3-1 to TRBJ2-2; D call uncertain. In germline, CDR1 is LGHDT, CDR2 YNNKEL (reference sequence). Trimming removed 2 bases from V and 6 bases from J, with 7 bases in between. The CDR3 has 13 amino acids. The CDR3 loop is CASSQFFAGELFF. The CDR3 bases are TGTGCCAGCAGCCAATTCTTTGCCGGGGAGCTGTTTTTT.

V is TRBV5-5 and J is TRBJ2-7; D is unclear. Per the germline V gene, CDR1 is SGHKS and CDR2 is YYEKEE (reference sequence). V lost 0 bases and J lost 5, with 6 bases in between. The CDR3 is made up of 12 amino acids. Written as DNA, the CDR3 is TGTGCCAGCAGCTTGGCCCCAGACGAGCAGTACTTC. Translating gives CASSLAPDEQYF.

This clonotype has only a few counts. CDR3 residues: CASSETRSQETQYF. CDR3 DNA: TGTGCCAGCAGTGAAACCCGGAGTCAAGAGACCCAGTACTTC. This chain joins TRBV2 and TRBJ2-5; no reliable D call. CDR3 length: 14 amino acids. Germline loops: CDR1 SNHLY, CDR2 FYNNEI. The V gene lost 2 bases and the J gene lost 2 bases, with 9 bases spanning the gap.

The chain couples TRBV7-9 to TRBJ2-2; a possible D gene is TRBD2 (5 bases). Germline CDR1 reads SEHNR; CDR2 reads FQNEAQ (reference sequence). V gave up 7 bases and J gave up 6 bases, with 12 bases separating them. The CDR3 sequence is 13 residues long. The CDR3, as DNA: TGTGCCAGCACCCTTACCGGGGCCGGGGAGCTGTTTTTT. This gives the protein CASTLTGAGELFF.

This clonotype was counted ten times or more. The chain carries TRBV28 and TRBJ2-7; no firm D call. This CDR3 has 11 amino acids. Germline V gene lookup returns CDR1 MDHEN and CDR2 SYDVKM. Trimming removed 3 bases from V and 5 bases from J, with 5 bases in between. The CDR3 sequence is CASSLTDEQYF. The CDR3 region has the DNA TGTGCCAGCAGTTTGACCGACGAGCAGTACTTC.

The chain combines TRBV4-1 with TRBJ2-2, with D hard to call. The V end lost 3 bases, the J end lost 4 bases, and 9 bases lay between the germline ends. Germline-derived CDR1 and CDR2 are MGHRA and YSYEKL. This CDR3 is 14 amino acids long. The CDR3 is CASSQRPVTGELFF. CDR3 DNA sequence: TGCGCCAGCAGCCAGAGGCCGGTCACCGGGGAGCTGTTTTTT.

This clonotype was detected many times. CDR3 sequence reads: CASSLGSSVSSYEQYF. The CDR3, as DNA: TGCGCCAGCAGCTTGGGGTCTTCGGTTAGCTCCTACGAGCAGTACTTC. The chain combines TRBV5-1 with TRBJ2-7; unclear D gene. Trimming stripped 0 bases from V and 0 bases from J, with 13 bases between. Germline CDR1 is SGHRS and CDR2 is YFSETQ. The CDR3 is made up of 16 amino acids.

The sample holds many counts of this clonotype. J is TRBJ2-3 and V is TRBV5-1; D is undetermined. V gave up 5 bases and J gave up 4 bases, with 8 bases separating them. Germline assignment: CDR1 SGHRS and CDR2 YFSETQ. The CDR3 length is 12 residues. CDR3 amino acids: CASRVRSDTQYF. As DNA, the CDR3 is TGCGCCAGCAGGGTCAGGTCAGATACGCAGTATTTT.

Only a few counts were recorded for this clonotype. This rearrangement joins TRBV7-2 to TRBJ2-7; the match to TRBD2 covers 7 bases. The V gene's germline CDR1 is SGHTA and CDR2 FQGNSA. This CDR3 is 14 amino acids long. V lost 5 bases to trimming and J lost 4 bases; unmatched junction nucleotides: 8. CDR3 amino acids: CASSPSAGEYEQYF. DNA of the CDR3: TGTGCCAGCAGCCCCTCCGCGGGGGAGTACGAGCAGTACTTC.

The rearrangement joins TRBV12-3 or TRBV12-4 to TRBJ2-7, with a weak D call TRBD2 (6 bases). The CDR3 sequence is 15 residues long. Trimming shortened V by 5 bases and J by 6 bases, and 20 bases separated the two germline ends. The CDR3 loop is CASSGRAGKAGEQYF. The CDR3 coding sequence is TGTGCCAGCAGTGGGCGTGCGGGAAAGGCGGGCGAGCAGTACTTC.

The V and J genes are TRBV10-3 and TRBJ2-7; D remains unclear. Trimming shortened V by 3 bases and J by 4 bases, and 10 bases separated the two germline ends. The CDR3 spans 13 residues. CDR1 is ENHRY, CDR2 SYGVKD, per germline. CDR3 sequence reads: CAISDLGSYEQYF. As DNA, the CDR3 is TGTGCCATCAGTGATCTGGGGTCTTACGAGCAGTACTTC.

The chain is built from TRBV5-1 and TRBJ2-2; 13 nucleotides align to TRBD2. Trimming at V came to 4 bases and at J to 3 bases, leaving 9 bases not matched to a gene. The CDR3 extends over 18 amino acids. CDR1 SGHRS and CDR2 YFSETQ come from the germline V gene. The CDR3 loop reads CASSPPPGLAGYTGELFF. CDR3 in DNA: TGCGCCAGCAGCCCGCCGCCGGGACTAGCGGGGTACACCGGGGAGCTGTTTTTT.

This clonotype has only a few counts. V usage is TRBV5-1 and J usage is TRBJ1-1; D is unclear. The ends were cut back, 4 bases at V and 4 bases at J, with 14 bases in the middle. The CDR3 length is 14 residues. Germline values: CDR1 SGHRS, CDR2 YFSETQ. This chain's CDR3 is CASSEPGPGTEAFF. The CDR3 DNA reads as TGCGCCAGCAGCGAACCCGGGCCCGGCACTGAAGCTTTCTTT. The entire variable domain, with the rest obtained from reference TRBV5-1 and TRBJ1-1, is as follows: KAGVTQTPRYLIKTRGQQVTLSCSPISGHRSVSWYQQTPGQGLQFLFEYFSETQRNKGNFPGRFSGRQFSNSRSEMNVSTLELGDSALYLCASSEPGPGTEAFFGQGTRLTVV.

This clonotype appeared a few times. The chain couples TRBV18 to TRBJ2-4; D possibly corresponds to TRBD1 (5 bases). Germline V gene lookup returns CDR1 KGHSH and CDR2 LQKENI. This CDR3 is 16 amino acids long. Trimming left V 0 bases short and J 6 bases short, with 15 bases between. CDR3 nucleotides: TGTGCCAGCTCACCACCTCAGGGCCTCAGCGCAAACATTCAGTACTTC. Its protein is CASSPPQGLSANIQYF. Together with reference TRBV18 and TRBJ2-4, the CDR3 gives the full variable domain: NAGVMQNPRHLVRRRGQEARLRCSPMKGHSHVYWYRQLPEEGLKFMVYLQKENIIDESGMPKERFSAEFPKEGPSILRIQQVVRGDSAAYFCASSPPQGLSANIQYFGAGTRLSVL.

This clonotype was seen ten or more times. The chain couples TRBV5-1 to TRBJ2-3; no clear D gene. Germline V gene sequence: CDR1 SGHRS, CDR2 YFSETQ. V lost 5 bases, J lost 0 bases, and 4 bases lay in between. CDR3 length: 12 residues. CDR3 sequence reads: CASRTSTDTQYF. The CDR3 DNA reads TGCGCCAGCAGAACTAGCACAGATACGCAGTATTTT.

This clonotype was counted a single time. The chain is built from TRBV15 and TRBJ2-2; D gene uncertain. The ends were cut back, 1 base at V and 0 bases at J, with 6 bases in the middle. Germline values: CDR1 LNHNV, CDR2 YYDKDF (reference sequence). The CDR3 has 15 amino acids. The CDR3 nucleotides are TGTGCCACCAGCAGAGTTGAGTCGAACACCGGGGAGCTGTTTTTT. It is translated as CATSRVESNTGELFF.